The clone carrying this T cell receptor (beta chain) was seen repeatedly, ten times or more. Its target is not known. TCRalpha and TCRbeta libraries used 5'RACE with constant-segment primers and UMIs. TCRdb processed the 5' RACE reads anew with MiXCR; each CDR3 protein has one entry. Of hundreds of thousands of distinct CDR3 sequences listed, more than 15% were seen once; the top ten hold 20% to 25%. The source of the sample is a study of T-cell memory formation after mild COVID-19. Overall study findings and caveats: The pre-infection memory compartment contained some responding clones, suggesting cross-reactive memory joined. Whereas later expanders leaned CD4+, clones contracting day 15 to 85 showed a balanced CD4/CD8 makeup.

Trimming stripped 1 base from V and 5 bases from J, with 9 bases between. The CDR3 contains 14 residues. The receptor was isolated from a man between 18 and 29 years old who had mild COVID-19 (a few samples of this study predate the infection). Cell type and time point are not known. Sequencing was done on a sample of PBMCs or a T cell subset sorted from them (not recorded which). The V gene is TRBV12-3 or TRBV12-4, the J gene TRBJ1-5; D unresolved. CDR3 amino acids: CASSLVSGDQPQHF. The DNA of the CDR3 is TGTGCCAGCAGTTTAGTTTCGGGTGATCAGCCCCAGCATTTT.